This T cell receptor (beta chain) was sequenced for a study of response to subunit inactivated influenza vaccine. Study-level findings and limits: Authors proposed each seasonal influenza vaccination draws in few new T cells.

TCRdb independently ran MiXCR on the RT-PCR reads; one entry per CDR3 protein. Among more than 700,000 distinct CDR3 sequences listed, about 20% were seen once. This clonotype was recorded at least ten times. Its matching antigen is unknown. Germline V gene data show CDR1 as SQVTM and CDR2 as ANQGSEA. V lost 7 bases and J 7 bases, leaving 16 bases between the germline ends. This CDR3 contains 12 residues. This clonotype originated in a man in his forties or fifties who received an inactivated influenza vaccine. The chain combines TRBV29-1 with TRBJ1-1; D is possibly TRBD1 (5 bases). Sequenced material: PBMCs from blood, taken more than 4 days after vaccination. CDR3 in DNA: TGCAGCGCAAGGGGCGGTGATAATGAAGCTTTCTTT. It encodes CSARGGDNEAFF.